This is a list of T cell receptor beta chains from one sample in a study of radiotherapy plus CTLA-4 blockade in lung cancer. Profiled with immunoSEQ multiplex PCR; TCRdb holds only in-frame clones, not every one. The table records about 45,000 clones, around 63% of them present only once. Here the sequenced sample was peripheral blood, taken from a patient treated with radiotherapy plus ipilimumab. The receptors derive from a human donor with non-small cell lung cancer who had a partial response to radiotherapy plus ipilimumab. The CDR3 runs from the conserved cysteine through the conserved F or W. D genes are given only for firm matches. Some rows have no size entry. The others give once, few or many, or a class for an expanded clone.

DNA	CDR3	D	size	length	V	J
TGCGCCAGCAGCTACGAAGCCGCGGGAGGGTTGGACAATGAGCAGTTCTTC	CASSYEAAGGLDNEQFF	TRBD2	NA	17	TRBV10-2	TRBJ2-1
TGTGCCAGCAGCTTATCAGGGGGAAGCTTCGGGGAGCTGTTTTTT	CASSLSGGSFGELFF	TRBD1	NA	15	TRBV7-2	TRBJ2-2
TGTGCCATCAGTGTACAGGGGCAAGAGACCCAGTACTTC	CAISVQGQETQYF	TRBD1	few	13	TRBV10-3	TRBJ2-5
TGTGCCAGCAGCCAAGCCGGGGGAACAGCCTCCTACGAGCAGTACTTC	CASSQAGGTASYEQYF	NA	NA	16	TRBV4-2	TRBJ2-7
TGTGCCACATCACGGATCGGGGCTGGGGCCAACGTCCTGACTTTC	CATSRIGAGANVLTF	NA	few	15	TRBV6-1	TRBJ2-6
TGTGCCAGCGGGACAGGGTGGTCAGAGCAGTACTTC	CASGTGWSEQYF	TRBD1	few	12	TRBV6-1	TRBJ2-7
TGCGCCAGCAGCGGAGCCGGGGGCTACAATGAGCAGTTCTTC	CASSGAGGYNEQFF	NA	NA	14	TRBV5-1	TRBJ2-1
TGTGCCAGCAGCGTAGGGCCCCAAAGGGGAACAGATACGCAGTATTTT	CASSVGPQRGTDTQYF	NA	NA	16	TRBV9	TRBJ2-3
TGTGCCAGCAGCTTGGACAGGGGACATTCACCCCTCCACTTT	CASSLDRGHSPLHF	TRBD1	NA	14	TRBV5-4	TRBJ1-6
TGTGCCAGCAGACTACAGGGGGCGGGCTACACCTTC	CASRLQGAGYTF	TRBD1	NA	12	TRBV27	TRBJ1-2
TGTGCCAGCAGTTATGGTACAGGTAGTCAGCCCCAGCATTTT	CASSYGTGSQPQHF	NA	many	14	TRBV6-5	TRBJ1-5
TGTGCCACCAGCAGAGAGGTCGGGGGCTACACCTTC	CATSREVGGYTF	NA	NA	12	TRBV15	TRBJ1-2
TGTGCCAGCCGACTGGGACAGACCTACGAGCAGTACTTC	CASRLGQTYEQYF	TRBD1	NA	13	TRBV6-5	TRBJ2-7
TGTGCCAGCAGCTTGGACAGAAACACTGAAGCTTTCTTT	CASSLDRNTEAFF	NA	NA	13	TRBV5-4	TRBJ1-1